The T cell receptor beta chain described here comes from a study of T cells in localized non-small cell lung cancer. The study, taken as a whole, reports: Sequencing, confined to only one tumor region, leaves heterogeneity possible. The study linked higher blood T cell density to longer overall survival.

Here immunoSEQ multiplex PCR was the method, and the copy in TCRdb shows in-frame clones only, minus some. The table shows about 77,000 clones, with around 89% occurring only once. Germline V gene data show CDR1 as SNHLY and CDR2 as FYNNEI. The CDR3 is made up of 15 amino acids. V dropped 3 bases and J dropped 3 bases, with 13 bases sitting between them. Comments on this clone: Its antigen is unknown.

V is TRBV2 and J is TRBJ2-3; D unresolved. This clonotype was sampled from a woman aged 40-70 years with stage I squamous cell lung carcinoma. The starting material was peripheral blood, obtained before any cancer treatment. DNA of the CDR3: TGTGCCAGCAGTGAGGGGAAACTGAGGACAGATACGCAGTATTTT. Amino acids: CASSEGKLRTDTQYF.